This T cell receptor beta chain was documented in a study of technical replicates of blood from four donors. Germline CDR1 and CDR2: SGHTS and YDEGEE. Trimming pared 0 bases from V and 6 bases from J, leaving 12 bases between. The CDR3 is 14 residues long. Generated by immunoSEQ multiplex PCR, the TCRdb table keeps only in-frame clones and is missing some. The data contain under 85,000 clones, approximately 93% of them singletons. This chain joins TRBV5-8 and TRBJ1-2; tentative D call: TRBD1 (6 bases). The TCR comes from a human donor in good health. The sequenced material came from T cells isolated from PBMCs. In DNA, the CDR3 is TGTGCCAGCAGCTTGGACTACAGGGCCGATGGCTACACCTTC. Translating gives CASSLDYRADGYTF.